The sequence of this T cell receptor (beta chain) was determined in a study of T-cell reconstitution after alpha-beta-depleted transplantation in children. Trimming took 1 base from V and 2 from J, leaving 11 bases between them. The CDR3 runs 15 residues. CDR1 SGHAT and CDR2 FQNNGV come from the germline V gene. Unique molecular identifiers were incorporated into the prepared TCRbeta library. Each CDR3 protein is one row after TCRdb ran MiXCR on the PCR reads. The table has about 830,000 distinct CDR3 sequences, around 17% seen once; the top ten hold roughly 5%. The rearrangement links TRBV11-2 to TRBJ1-1; perhaps TRBD1 as D (5 bases). The TCR was taken from a male patient younger than 18 who had a stem cell transplant for acute lymphoblastic leukemia, so the T cells may come from the graft donor. The sequenced sample was PBMCs, mostly from graft donor cells, obtained 360 days after TCRalphabeta/CD19-depleted stem cell transplant. CDR3 nucleotides: TGTGCCAGCAGCTTAGTGTACGGGGGAAACACTGAAGCTTTCTTT. Translation gives CASSLVYGGNTEAFF. The full variable domain, in which reference TRBV11-2 and TRBJ1-1 provide the parts outside the CDR3, is EAGVAQSPRYKIIEKRQSVAFWCNPISGHATLYWYQQILGQGPKLLIQFQNNGVVDDSQLPKDRFSAERLKGVDSTLKIQPAKLEDSAVYLCASSLVYGGNTEAFFGQGTRLTVV.